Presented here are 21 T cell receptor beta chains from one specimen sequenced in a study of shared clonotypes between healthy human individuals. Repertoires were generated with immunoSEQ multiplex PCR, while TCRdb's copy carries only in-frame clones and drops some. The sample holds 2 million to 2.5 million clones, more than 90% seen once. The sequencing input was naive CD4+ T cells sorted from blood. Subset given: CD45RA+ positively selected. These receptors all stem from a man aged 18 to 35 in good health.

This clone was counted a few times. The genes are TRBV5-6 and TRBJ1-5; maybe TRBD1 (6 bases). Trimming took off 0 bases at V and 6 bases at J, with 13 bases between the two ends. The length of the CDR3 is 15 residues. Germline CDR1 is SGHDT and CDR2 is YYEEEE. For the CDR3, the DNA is TGTGCCAGCAGCTTGGGCAGGGGACGGGTTCAGCCCCAGCATTTT. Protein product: CASSLGRGRVQPQHF.

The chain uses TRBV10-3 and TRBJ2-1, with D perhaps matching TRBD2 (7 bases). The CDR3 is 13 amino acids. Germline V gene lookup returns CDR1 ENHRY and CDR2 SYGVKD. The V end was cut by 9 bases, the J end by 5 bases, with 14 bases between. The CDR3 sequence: CAIGGGEHNEQFF. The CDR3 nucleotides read TGTGCCATAGGGGGAGGGGAACACAATGAGCAGTTCTTC.

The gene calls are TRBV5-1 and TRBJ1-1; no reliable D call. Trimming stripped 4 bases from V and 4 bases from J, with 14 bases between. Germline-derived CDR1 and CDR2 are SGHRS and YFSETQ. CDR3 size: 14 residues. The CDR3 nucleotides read TGCGCCAGCAGCCCCATCGCTGGGGTCACTGAAGCTTTCTTT. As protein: CASSPIAGVTEAFF.

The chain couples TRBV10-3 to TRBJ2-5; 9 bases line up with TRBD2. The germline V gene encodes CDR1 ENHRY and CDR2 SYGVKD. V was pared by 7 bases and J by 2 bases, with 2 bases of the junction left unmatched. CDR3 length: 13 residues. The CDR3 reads CAINSGSQETQYF. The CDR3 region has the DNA TGTGCCATCAATAGCGGGAGTCAAGAGACCCAGTACTTC.

The CDR3 sequence is CAAASWGEQFF. CDR3 DNA sequence: TGTGCCGCTGCCAGCTGGGGTGAGCAGTTCTTC. The chain employs TRBV2 and TRBJ2-1, with D unresolved. This CDR3 spans 11 amino acids. Trimming removed 11 bases from V and 9 bases from J, with 14 bases in between. CDR1 is SNHLY and CDR2 is FYNNEI in the germline V gene. The variable domain in full, completed from reference TRBV2 and TRBJ2-1, reads EPEVTQTPSHQVTQMGQEVILRCVPISNHLYFYWYRQILGQKVEFLVSFYNNEISEKSEIFDDQFSVERPDGSNFTLKIRSTKLEDSAMYFCAAASWGEQFFGPGTRLTVL.

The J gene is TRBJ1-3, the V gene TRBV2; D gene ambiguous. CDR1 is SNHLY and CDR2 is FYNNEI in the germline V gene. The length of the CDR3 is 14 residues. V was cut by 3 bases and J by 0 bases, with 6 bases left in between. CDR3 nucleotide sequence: TGTGCCAGCAGTGAGCATAGCTCTGGAAACACCATATATTTT. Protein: CASSEHSSGNTIYF.

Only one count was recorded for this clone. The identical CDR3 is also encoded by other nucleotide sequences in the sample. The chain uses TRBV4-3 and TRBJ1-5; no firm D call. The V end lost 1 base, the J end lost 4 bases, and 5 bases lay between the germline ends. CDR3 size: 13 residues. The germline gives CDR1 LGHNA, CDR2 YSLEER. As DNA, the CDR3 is TGCGCCAGCAGCCAAGGCCTAAATCAGCCCCAGCATTTT. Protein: CASSQGLNQPQHF.

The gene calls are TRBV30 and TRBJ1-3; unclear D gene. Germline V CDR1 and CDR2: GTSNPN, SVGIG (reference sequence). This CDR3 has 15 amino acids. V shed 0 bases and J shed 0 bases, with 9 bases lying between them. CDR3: CAWSVASPSGNTIYF. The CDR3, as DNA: TGTGCCTGGAGTGTAGCCAGTCCCTCTGGAAACACCATATATTTT.

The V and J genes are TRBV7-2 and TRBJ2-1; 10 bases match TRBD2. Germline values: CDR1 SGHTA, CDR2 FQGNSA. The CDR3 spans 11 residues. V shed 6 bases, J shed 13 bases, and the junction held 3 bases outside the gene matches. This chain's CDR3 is CASSGTSVQFF. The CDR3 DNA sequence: TGTGCCAGCAGTGGGACTAGCGTACAGTTCTTC.

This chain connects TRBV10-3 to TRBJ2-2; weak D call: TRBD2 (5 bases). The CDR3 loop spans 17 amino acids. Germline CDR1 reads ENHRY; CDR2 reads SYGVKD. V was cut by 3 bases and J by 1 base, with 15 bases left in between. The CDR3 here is CAISDGPGVRNTGELFF. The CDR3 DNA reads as TGTGCCATCAGTGATGGACCCGGGGTAAGGAACACCGGGGAGCTGTTTTTT.

DNA for the CDR3: TGTGCCAGCAGCTTATTCGGGACAAGCTCCTACAATGAGCAGTTCTTC. This gives the protein CASSLFGTSSYNEQFF. The chain recombines TRBV7-6 with TRBJ2-1; D might be TRBD1 (6 bases). Trimming pared 2 bases from V and 0 bases from J, leaving 11 bases between. Per germline, CDR1 SGHVS and CDR2 FNYEAQ. The CDR3 has 16 amino acids. Filled out from reference TRBV7-6 and TRBJ2-1, the complete variable domain reads GAGVSQSPRYKVTKRGQDVALRCDPISGHVSLYWYRQALGQGPEFLTYFNYEAQQDKSGLPNDRFSAERPEGSISTLTIQRTEQRDSAMYRCASSLFGTSSYNEQFFGPGTRLTVL.

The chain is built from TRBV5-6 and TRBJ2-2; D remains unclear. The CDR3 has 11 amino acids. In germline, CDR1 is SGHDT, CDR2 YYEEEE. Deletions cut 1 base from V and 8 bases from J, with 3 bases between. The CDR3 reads CASSLKGELFF. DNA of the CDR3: TGTGCCAGCAGCTTGAAGGGGGAGCTGTTTTTT.

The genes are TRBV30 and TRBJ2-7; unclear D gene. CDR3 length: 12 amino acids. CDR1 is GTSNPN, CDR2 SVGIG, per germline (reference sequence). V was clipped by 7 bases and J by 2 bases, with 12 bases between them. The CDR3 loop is CASSDAPYEQYF. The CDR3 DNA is TGTGCCTCCTCGGACGCTCCCTACGAGCAGTACTTC.

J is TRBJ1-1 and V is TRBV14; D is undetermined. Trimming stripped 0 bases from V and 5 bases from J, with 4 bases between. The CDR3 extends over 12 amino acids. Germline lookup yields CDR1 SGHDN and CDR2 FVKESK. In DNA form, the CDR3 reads TGTGCCAGCAGCCAAGAAGTGACTGAAGCTTTCTTT. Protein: CASSQEVTEAFF.

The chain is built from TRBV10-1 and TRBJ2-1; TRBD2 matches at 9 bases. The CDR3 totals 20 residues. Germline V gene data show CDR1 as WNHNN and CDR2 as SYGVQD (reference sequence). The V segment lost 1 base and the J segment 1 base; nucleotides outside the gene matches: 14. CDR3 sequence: CASSEWGVREGLFSYNEQFF. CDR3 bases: TGCGCCAGCAGTGAGTGGGGGGTGCGGGAGGGCCTTTTTTCCTACAATGAGCAGTTCTTC.

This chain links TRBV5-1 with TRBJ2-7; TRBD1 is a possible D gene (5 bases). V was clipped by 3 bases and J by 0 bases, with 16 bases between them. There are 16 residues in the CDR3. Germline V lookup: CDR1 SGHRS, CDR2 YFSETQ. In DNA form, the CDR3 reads TGCGCCAGCAGCTATCAGTGGGGCTCCAGCTCCTACGAGCAGTACTTC. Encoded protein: CASSYQWGSSSYEQYF.

CDR3 residues: CSVSGTGDEKLFF. The CDR3 DNA reads TGCAGCGTCTCCGGGACAGGGGATGAAAAACTGTTTTTT. The rearrangement links TRBV29-1 to TRBJ1-4; 10 nucleotides line up with TRBD1. In germline, CDR1 is SQVTM, CDR2 ANQGSEA. Trimming took 6 bases from V and 6 from J; bases not matched to a gene: 4. The length of the CDR3 is 13 residues.

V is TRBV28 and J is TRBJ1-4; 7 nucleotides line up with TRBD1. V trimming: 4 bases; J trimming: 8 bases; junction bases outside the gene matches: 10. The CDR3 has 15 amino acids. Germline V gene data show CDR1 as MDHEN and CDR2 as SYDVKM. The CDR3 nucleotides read TGTGCCAGCAGTTCACAGGGGTCCACGGGGGAAAAACTGTTTTTT. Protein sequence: CASSSQGSTGEKLFF.

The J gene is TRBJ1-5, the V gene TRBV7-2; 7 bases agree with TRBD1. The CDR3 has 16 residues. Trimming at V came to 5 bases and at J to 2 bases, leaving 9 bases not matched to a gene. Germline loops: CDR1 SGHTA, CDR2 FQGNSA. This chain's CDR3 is CASSQGGGSGNQPQHF. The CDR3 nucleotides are TGTGCCAGCAGCCAAGGAGGGGGCTCGGGCAATCAGCCCCAGCATTTT.

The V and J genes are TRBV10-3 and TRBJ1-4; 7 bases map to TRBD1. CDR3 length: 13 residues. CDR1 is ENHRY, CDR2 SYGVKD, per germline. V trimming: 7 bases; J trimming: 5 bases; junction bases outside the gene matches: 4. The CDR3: CAIKGQPNEKLFF. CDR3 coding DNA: TGTGCCATCAAGGGACAGCCGAATGAAAAACTGTTTTTT.

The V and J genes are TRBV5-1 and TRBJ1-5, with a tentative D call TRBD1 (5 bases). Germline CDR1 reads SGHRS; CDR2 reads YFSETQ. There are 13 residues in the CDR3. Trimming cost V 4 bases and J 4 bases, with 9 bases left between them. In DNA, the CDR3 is TGCGCCAGCAGCGTCGACAGTAATCAGCCCCAGCATTTT. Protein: CASSVDSNQPQHF.